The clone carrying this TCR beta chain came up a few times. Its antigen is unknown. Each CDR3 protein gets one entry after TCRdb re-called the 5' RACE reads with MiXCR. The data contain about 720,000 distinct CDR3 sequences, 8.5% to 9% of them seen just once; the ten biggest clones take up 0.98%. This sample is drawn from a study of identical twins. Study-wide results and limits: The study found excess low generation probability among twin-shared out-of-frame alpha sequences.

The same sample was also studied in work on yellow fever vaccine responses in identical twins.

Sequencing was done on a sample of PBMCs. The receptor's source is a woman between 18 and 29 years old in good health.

CDR3 in DNA: TGTGCCAGTAGTATAGTAGCTAGCGCGATCTACAATGAGCAGTTCTTC. Translating gives CASSIVASAIYNEQFF. V is TRBV19 and J is TRBJ2-1; a weak D match, TRBD2 (6 bases). Per the germline V gene, CDR1 is LNHDA and CDR2 is SQIVND (reference sequence). Deletions cut 1 base from V and 3 bases from J, with 13 bases between. The CDR3 loop spans 16 amino acids.